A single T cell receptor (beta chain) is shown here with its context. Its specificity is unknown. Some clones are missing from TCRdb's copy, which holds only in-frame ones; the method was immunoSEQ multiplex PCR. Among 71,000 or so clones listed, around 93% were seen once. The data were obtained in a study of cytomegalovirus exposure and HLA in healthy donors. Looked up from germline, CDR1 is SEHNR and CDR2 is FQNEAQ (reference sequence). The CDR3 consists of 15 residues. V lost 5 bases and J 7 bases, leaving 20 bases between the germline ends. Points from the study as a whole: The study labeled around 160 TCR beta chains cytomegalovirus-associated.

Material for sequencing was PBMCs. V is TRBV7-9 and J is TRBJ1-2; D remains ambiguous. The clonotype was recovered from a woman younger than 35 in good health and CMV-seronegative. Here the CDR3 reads CASSEPGTRVFGYTF. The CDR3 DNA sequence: TGTGCCAGCAGCGAACCGGGAACCAGAGTATTTGGCTACACCTTC.